These 23 T cell receptor beta chains were sequenced from one sample in a study of T cells in localized non-small cell lung cancer. Repertoires were generated with immunoSEQ multiplex PCR, while TCRdb's copy carries only in-frame clones and drops some. The sample has roughly 71,000 clones, roughly 90% seen once. The sequencing here drew on peripheral blood, taken before any cancer treatment. All receptors come from a male donor older than 55 with stage III squamous cell lung carcinoma.

V is TRBV12-5 and J is TRBJ1-3; D gene uncertain. With 6 bases removed from V and 4 bases from J, the gap between germline ends came to 7 bases. The CDR3 spans 12 residues. Germline V CDR1 and CDR2: LGHNT, FRNRAP. The CDR3 protein is CASGTGGNTIYF. The CDR3 DNA follows: TGTGCTAGTGGGACCGGGGGAAACACCATATATTTT.

The V gene is TRBV4-1, the J gene TRBJ1-4; D is uncertain. V was clipped by 0 bases and J by 7 bases, with 12 bases between them. Germline assignment: CDR1 MGHRA and CDR2 YSYEKL. The CDR3 spans 15 residues. The CDR3 reads CASSQDAPGSEKLFF. The CDR3 bases are TGCGCCAGCAGCCAAGATGCCCCCGGTTCTGAAAAACTGTTTTTT.

Within the sample, this clone is medium-sized. The gene calls are TRBV19 and TRBJ1-1; tentative D call: TRBD1 (6 bases). V lost 3 bases, J lost 4 bases, and 12 bases lay in between. The CDR3 has 14 residues. In germline, CDR1 is LNHDA, CDR2 SQIVND (reference sequence). The CDR3 loop is CASSIGGPSTEAFF. The CDR3 DNA reads as TGTGCCAGTAGTATCGGGGGGCCTAGCACTGAAGCTTTCTTT.

V and J are TRBV7-9 and TRBJ2-7; D possibly corresponds to TRBD1 (6 bases). The CDR3 loop spans 14 amino acids. Germline assignment: CDR1 SEHNR and CDR2 FQNEAQ (reference sequence). Deletions cut 4 bases from V and 6 bases from J, with 16 bases between. The CDR3 here is CASSWGQAGGEQYV. The CDR3 nucleotides are TGTGCCAGCAGCTGGGGACAAGCAGGAGGCGAGCAGTACGTC.

The J gene is TRBJ1-4, the V gene TRBV28; tentative D call: TRBD1 (6 bases). Between the trimmed V and J ends, which lost 2 bases and 8 bases, there was a span of 12 bases. Germline V gene data show CDR1 as MDHEN and CDR2 as SYDVKM. The CDR3 sequence is 14 residues long. This CDR3 reads CASSLAGTQEKLFF. The CDR3 DNA reads TGTGCCAGCAGTTTAGCCGGGACACAAGAAAAACTGTTTTTT.

The genes are TRBV10-2 and TRBJ2-7; possibly TRBD1 for D (5 bases). V was clipped by 3 bases and J by 2 bases, with 11 bases between them. Per the germline V gene, CDR1 is WSHSY and CDR2 is SAAADI. The CDR3 consists of 14 residues. CDR3 loop: CASSDHGQTYEQYV. CDR3 nucleotide sequence: TGCGCCAGCAGTGATCACGGACAAACCTACGAGCAGTACGTC.

This clone was seen a few times. The chain combines TRBV6-1 with TRBJ2-2; no clear D. Trimming removed 8 bases from V and 0 bases from J, with 13 bases in between. The CDR3 runs 15 residues. Germline CDR1 and CDR2: MNHNS and SASEGT. This CDR3 is CASRGRVANTGELFF. CDR3 nucleotides: TGTGCCAGCCGAGGCCGGGTGGCGAACACCGGGGAGCTGTTTTTT.

The chain uses TRBV5-1 and TRBJ2-5; D possibly matches TRBD1 or TRBD2 (5 bases each). The CDR3 has 14 amino acids. The germline V gene has CDR1 SGHRS and CDR2 YFSETQ. V lost 7 bases and J lost 5, with 18 bases in between. The DNA of the CDR3 is TGCGCCAGCGGTCGGGGCGATCAGGAGGAGACCCAGTACTTC. This encodes CASGRGDQEETQYF.

V gene TRBV6-1 combines with J gene TRBJ1-2; TRBD1 agrees at 7 bases. V shed 10 bases and J 4 bases; nucleotides not matched to a gene: 6. This CDR3 is 12 amino acids long. CDR1 and CDR2 from the germline V gene are MNHNS and SASEGT. CDR3 sequence: CATQGVGYGYTF. In nucleotides, the CDR3 is TGTGCCACCCAGGGGGTCGGCTATGGCTACACCTTC.

The CDR3 spells CASSERGLAYEQYF. As DNA, the CDR3 is TGTGCCAGCAGTGAGCGAGGTTTAGCCTACGAGCAGTACTTC. The chain recombines TRBV2 with TRBJ2-7, with D uncertain. The CDR3 consists of 14 residues. V was clipped by 3 bases and J by 2 bases, with 11 bases between them. CDR1 is SNHLY, CDR2 FYNNEI, per germline.

This clone showed up just a few times. CDR3 in amino acids: CASSPLWNTEAFF. The CDR3 DNA sequence: TGTGCCAGCAGTCCCCTCTGGAACACTGAAGCTTTCTTT. The chain joins TRBV2 to TRBJ1-1, with D unclear. The CDR3 loop spans 13 amino acids. The ends were cut back, 5 bases at V and 1 base at J, with 8 bases in the middle. CDR1 is SNHLY and CDR2 is FYNNEI in the germline V gene.

CDR3 amino acids: CASSLRAGRNTEAFF. The CDR3 DNA sequence: TGTGCCAGCAGCTTAAGGGCAGGAAGGAACACTGAAGCTTTCTTT. The chain carries TRBV7-9 and TRBJ1-1, with D hard to call. The CDR3 totals 15 residues. V lost 2 bases and J 1 base, leaving 11 bases between the germline ends. CDR1 and CDR2 from the germline V gene are SEHNR and FQNEAQ (reference sequence).

This chain links TRBV5-4 with TRBJ2-2; no firm D call. The germline V gene encodes CDR1 SGHNT and CDR2 YYREEE (reference sequence). This CDR3 has 16 residues. The V and J ends lost 4 bases and 0 bases respectively, with 13 bases between them. The chain's CDR3 is CASSPVGRTNTGELFF. The CDR3 coding sequence is TGTGCCAGCAGCCCTGTCGGACGGACGAACACCGGGGAGCTGTTTTTT.

The chain recombines TRBV6-5 with TRBJ1-3; tentative D call: TRBD1 (5 bases). The V end lost 6 bases, the J end lost 0 bases, and 12 bases lay between the germline ends. CDR1 and CDR2 (germline): MNHEY, SVGAGI. The CDR3 totals 15 residues. The CDR3 DNA follows: TGTGCCAGCAGAAATGGACACGGCTCTGGAAACACCATATATTTT. Amino acid sequence: CASRNGHGSGNTIYF.

The chain carries TRBV28 and TRBJ2-2; D is unclear. CDR1 and CDR2 (germline): MDHEN, SYDVKM. The CDR3 loop spans 14 amino acids. Trimming shortened V by 2 bases and J by 1 base, and 5 bases separated the two germline ends. The CDR3, as DNA: TGTGCCAGCAGTTTACTGGAGAACACCGGGGAGCTGTTTTTT. It is translated as CASSLLENTGELFF.

The genes are TRBV19 and TRBJ1-4, with 7 bases lining up with TRBD1. CDR3 size: 14 residues. V lost 9 bases to trimming and J lost 6 bases; unmatched junction nucleotides: 10. CDR1 and CDR2 (germline): LNHDA, SQIVND (reference sequence). This CDR3 reads CASKSQGRYEKLFF. For the CDR3, the DNA is TGTGCCAGCAAATCACAGGGGAGGTATGAAAAACTGTTTTTT.

The chain employs TRBV6-5 and TRBJ2-1, with 7 bases fitting TRBD2. The CDR3 has 15 residues. The V segment lost 4 bases and the J segment 5 bases; nucleotides outside the gene matches: 8. Germline V gene lookup returns CDR1 MNHEY and CDR2 SVGAGI. This CDR3 reads CASSLSRGVHNEQFF. In DNA, the CDR3 is TGTGCCAGCAGTTTAAGTCGGGGGGTTCACAATGAGCAGTTCTTC.

In its sample, this clone was seen once. The chain employs TRBV15 and TRBJ1-4; D is undetermined. Germline V lookup: CDR1 LNHNV, CDR2 YYDKDF (reference sequence). CDR3 size: 14 residues. Trimming shortened V by 1 base and J by 4 bases, and 7 bases separated the two germline ends. The CDR3 DNA sequence: TGTGCCACCAGCAGAGTCGGGATTAATGAAAAACTGTTTTTT. Translating gives CATSRVGINEKLFF.

V usage is TRBV29-1 and J usage is TRBJ2-1; 7 nucleotides line up with TRBD2. Trimming removed 0 bases from V and 8 bases from J; junction bases left unmatched: 4. From germline, CDR1 is SQVTM and CDR2 ANQGSEA. The CDR3 has 13 amino acids. CDR3 region: CSVEELREDEQFF. Here the CDR3 DNA reads TGCAGCGTTGAAGAGTTACGGGAGGATGAGCAGTTCTTC.

This clone came up a few times. V gene TRBV6-4 combines with J gene TRBJ2-3; a weak D match, TRBD1 (5 bases). From germline, CDR1 is MRHNA and CDR2 SNTAGT. The ends were cut back, 6 bases at V and 3 bases at J, with 10 bases in the middle. The CDR3 length is 13 residues. This CDR3 reads CASSREPTDTQYF. The CDR3 DNA reads TGTGCCAGCAGCAGGGAACCGACAGATACGCAGTATTTT.

The rearrangement links TRBV7-2 to TRBJ1-3; no reliable D call. V dropped 1 base and J dropped 2 bases, with 3 bases sitting between them. The CDR3 runs to 13 residues. Germline V lookup: CDR1 SGHTA, CDR2 FQGNSA. CDR3 nucleotide sequence: TGTGCCAGCAGCTTAGGGGCTGGAAACACCATATATTTT. It specifies CASSLGAGNTIYF.

This clone is a singleton in its sample. The chain links TRBV19 to TRBJ1-1; 7 bases fit TRBD1. CDR1 LNHDA and CDR2 SQIVND come from the germline V gene (reference sequence). The CDR3 length is 16 residues. Trimming cost V 3 bases and J 1 base; bases outside gene matches: 8. The chain's CDR3 is CASSIRGGAGNTEAFF. The CDR3 DNA sequence: TGTGCCAGTAGTATTAGAGGGGGCGCAGGGAACACTGAAGCTTTCTTT.

V and J are TRBV6-4 and TRBJ1-1; tentatively, D is TRBD1 (5 bases). V lost 5 bases and J 7 bases, leaving 14 bases between the germline ends. The CDR3 is 13 amino acids. Germline V gives CDR1 MRHNA, CDR2 SNTAGT. CDR3 sequence: CASSPLTGGEAFF. In nucleotides, the CDR3 is TGTGCCAGCAGTCCTTTGACTGGGGGTGAAGCTTTCTTT.